A selection of T cell receptor beta chains follows, all from one sample in a study of early T cells in non-severe SARS-CoV-2 infection. From the 5' RACE reads, TCRdb called clonotypes with MiXCR, one entry per CDR3 protein. The table has tens of thousands of distinct CDR3 sequences, around 15% seen once; the top ten hold 3% to 3.5%. The sequencing sample was made of whole blood. The receptors stem from an adult who was a healthcare worker with PCR-confirmed SARS-CoV-2 infection or an uninfected control (not recorded which). Each CDR3 is given with its conserved first and last residue. The D gene is left open where the match is weak. Some rows mark clone size as missing; the rest say once, few, many or name a class of expanded clone.

size	J	V	D	DNA	CDR3
many	TRBJ2-7	TRBV3-1	NA	TGTGCCAGCAGCCAAGATGGACCCTACGAGCAGTACTTC	CASSQDGPYEQYF
many	TRBJ1-4	TRBV6-5	NA	TGTGCCAGCAGTTACTCGGAGAGGGGAAATGAAAAACTGTTTTTT	CASSYSERGNEKLFF
few	TRBJ1-1	TRBV12-3/TRBV12-4	NA	TGTGCCAGCAGTGGGAAGACCGTCAACACTGAAGCTTTCTTT	CASSGKTVNTEAFF
many	TRBJ1-1	TRBV19	NA	TGTGCCAGTAGTAAACGGTGGGACACTGAAGCTTTCTTT	CASSKRWDTEAFF
NA	TRBJ2-1	TRBV27	TRBD2	TGTGCCAGCAGCTTAGCGGGAGTGGTTGAGCAGTTCTTC	CASSLAGVVEQFF
many	TRBJ2-3	TRBV10-1	NA	TGCGCCAGCAGTGAACCTGGCACAGATACGCAGTATTTT	CASSEPGTDTQYF
many	TRBJ2-7	TRBV29-1	NA	TGCAGCGTTGGACAGACGAGACCTTTCTACGAGCAGTACTTC	CSVGQTRPFYEQYF
NA	TRBJ2-5	TRBV5-1	TRBD2	TGCGCCAGCAGCAACTCCCTGTATAGCGGGGGGTTCGAGACCCAGTACTTC	CASSNSLYSGGFETQYF
few	TRBJ2-6	TRBV9	TRBD1	TGTGCCAGCAGCGTAGGCGACAGGGACCTATCTGGGGCCAACGTCCTGACTTTC	CASSVGDRDLSGANVLTF
few	TRBJ1-3	TRBV4-1	TRBD1	TGCGCCAGCAGCCCGCCACCCCGCGAAAAGACAGGGACAGGAAACACCATATATTTT	CASSPPPREKTGTGNTIYF
many	TRBJ2-2	TRBV7-2	NA	TGTGCCAGCGCCCCTGGTAGCGGGAACACCGGGGAGCTGTTTTTT	CASAPGSGNTGELFF
once	TRBJ2-6	TRBV27	NA	TGTGCCAGCAGTTCCCCCCTTCGTGCTGGGGCCAACGTCCTGACTTTC	CASSSPLRAGANVLTF
NA	TRBJ2-2	TRBV29-1	TRBD2	TGCAGCGTGGGTCAGCGGGAGGGCACCGGGGAGCTGTTTTTT	CSVGQREGTGELFF
NA	TRBJ1-2	TRBV6-1	TRBD1	TGTGCCAGCAGTGTATGGCCACGCCGGGACAGGGAAAAAGACTATGGCTACACCTTC	CASSVWPRRDREKDYGYTF
few	TRBJ2-3	TRBV12-3/TRBV12-4	TRBD2	TGTGCCAGCAGACTTAATAGCGGGAGCAACCTCGATACGCAGTATTTT	CASRLNSGSNLDTQYF
few	TRBJ1-1	TRBV29-1	NA	TGCAGCGTTGAGGTTACAGGGCGTGACACTGAAGCTTTCTTT	CSVEVTGRDTEAFF
many	TRBJ2-7	TRBV18	TRBD2	TGTGCCAGCTCACCGAGGGGAGGGGTCGACTACGAGCAGTACTTC	CASSPRGGVDYEQYF
NA	TRBJ1-1	TRBV7-9	NA	TGTGCCAGCAGCTCCCACGAAACTGAAGCTTTCTTT	CASSSHETEAFF
many	TRBJ2-3	TRBV7-8	NA	TGTGCCAGCAGCTTAGCGCGAGTCGACAAACGCAGAGGGGCAGATACGCAGTATTTT	CASSLARVDKRRGADTQYF
many	TRBJ2-3	TRBV29-1	NA	TGCAGCGTTGAGGCACTCACAGATACGCAGTATTTT	CSVEALTDTQYF
NA	TRBJ2-3	TRBV5-1	NA	TGCGCCAGCACCCTCATTGCACAGGGCGCCGGGGGCACAGATACGCAGTATTTT	CASTLIAQGAGGTDTQYF
many	TRBJ2-7	TRBV20-1	NA	TGCAGTGCTAGGGGGTCGGACGAGCAGTACTTC	CSARGSDEQYF
many	TRBJ1-5	TRBV7-3	NA	TGTGCCAGCAGCTTAACCATCGATCAGCCCCAGCATTTT	CASSLTIDQPQHF
many	TRBJ2-1	TRBV7-2	TRBD2	TGTGCCAGCAGTTCGGGACTAGCGCCCAATGAGCAGTTCTTC	CASSSGLAPNEQFF
NA	TRBJ1-1	TRBV11-2	NA	TGTGCCAGCAGCTTAGATCAAGCCAGGGCTTTCTTT	CASSLDQARAFF
many	TRBJ2-1	TRBV10-3	TRBD2	TGTGCCATCAGTGAGTTCGGTCCGGGACTAGCGGGTCAAAATGAGCAGTTCTTC	CAISEFGPGLAGQNEQFF
many	TRBJ2-3	TRBV12-3/TRBV12-4	TRBD1	TGTGCCAGCAGACGGACAGGGGGGGGAGATACGCAGTATTTT	CASRRTGGGDTQYF
NA	TRBJ1-6	TRBV20-1	TRBD1	TGCAGTGCTAGTACAGGGGTGGGATCACCCCTCCACTTT	CSASTGVGSPLHF
NA	TRBJ2-7	TRBV5-1	NA	TGCGCCAGCAGCTTAGGTCCGGGGGCCGACGAGCAGTACTTC	CASSLGPGADEQYF
NA	TRBJ1-3	TRBV29-1	NA	TGCAGCGCTTTTAGTGGAAACACCATATATTTT	CSAFSGNTIYF
NA	TRBJ2-3	TRBV4-2	TRBD2	TGTGCCAGCAGCCACGTCTCAGCGGGGGGGTTCACAGATACGCAGTATTTT	CASSHVSAGGFTDTQYF
NA	TRBJ2-7	TRBV7-9	NA	TGTGCCAGCGGCATTGGGGGGGCGACGTACGAGCAGTACTTC	CASGIGGATYEQYF
NA	TRBJ2-1	TRBV5-1	TRBD2	TGCGCCAGCAGCCCCACCCGCGGACTAGCGGGGGGGCCGAATGAGCAGTTCTTC	CASSPTRGLAGGPNEQFF
NA	TRBJ2-4	TRBV5-6	NA	TGTGCCAGCAGCCGTGGGGGAATTCAGTACTTC	CASSRGGIQYF
NA	TRBJ1-4	TRBV9	NA	TGTGCCAGCAGCGTAAGGGGAACAGGTTATGAAAAACTGTTTTTT	CASSVRGTGYEKLFF
many	TRBJ2-1	TRBV5-1	NA	TGCGCCAGCAGCTTGGTAGGGGGTCTCTACAATGAGCAGTTCTTC	CASSLVGGLYNEQFF
NA	TRBJ2-7	TRBV29-1	NA	TGCAGCGTTGGGGGGTCCTACGAGCAGTACTTC	CSVGGSYEQYF
few	TRBJ2-2	TRBV12-3/TRBV12-4	TRBD1	TGTGCCAGCAGTTTTTCTAGATTCGACAGGGCGAGGGTGGTAAGCGGGGAGCTGTTTTTT	CASSFSRFDRARVVSGELFF
NA	TRBJ2-1	TRBV2	TRBD2	TGTGCCAGCAAAGAAGTAGCGGGAGGGAGCAATGAGCAGTTCTTC	CASKEVAGGSNEQFF
many	TRBJ2-7	TRBV6-5	NA	TGTGCCAGCAGTTACTCGATTGGTTTCTACGAGCAGTACTTC	CASSYSIGFYEQYF
few	TRBJ2-2	TRBV20-1	TRBD2	TGCAGTGCATCCGGGACTAGCGGGACTGGGGAGCTGTTTTTT	CSASGTSGTGELFF
few	TRBJ2-1	TRBV20-1	NA	TGCAGTGCCAGGGGAGGCCGGGGTCCTAGCTCCTACAATGAGCAGTTCTTC	CSARGGRGPSSYNEQFF
few	TRBJ2-1	TRBV2	TRBD2	TGTGCCAGCAGGGCTGCTAGCGGGAGATTAGGTGAGCAGTTCTTC	CASRAASGRLGEQFF
NA	TRBJ2-5	TRBV30	NA	TGTGCCTGGAAGAGGGGGGCAGCGCAAGAGACCCAGTACTTC	CAWKRGAAQETQYF
many	TRBJ1-6	TRBV7-9	NA	TGTGCCAGCAGCTTAGAGATTAATTCACCCCTCCACTTT	CASSLEINSPLHF
few	TRBJ1-1	TRBV10-1	NA	TGCGCCAGCAGTGCCGCGCGGGGGAACACTGAAGCTTTCTTT	CASSAARGNTEAFF
few	TRBJ2-1	TRBV6-6	TRBD1	TGTGCCAGCAGACAGAGACCGGGACAGCTCGGTGAGCAGTTCTTC	CASRQRPGQLGEQFF
few	TRBJ2-5	TRBV20-1	TRBD2	TGCAGTGCCGCGGGCCTAGCGGAACAAGAGACCCAGTACTTC	CSAAGLAEQETQYF
many	TRBJ1-6	TRBV3-1	TRBD1	TGTGCCAGCACCTCATTCGGGACAGATAATTCACCCCTCCACTTT	CASTSFGTDNSPLHF
NA	TRBJ2-2	TRBV6-5	NA	TGTGCCAGCAGAACCCTTAGGAACACCGGGGAGCTGTTTTTT	CASRTLRNTGELFF
many	TRBJ1-5	TRBV6-1	NA	TGTGCCAGCGGGGACCTTAGACAGCCCAATCAGCCCCAGCATTTT	CASGDLRQPNQPQHF
many	TRBJ1-5	TRBV12-3/TRBV12-4	NA	TGTGCCAGCAGTTTTGGGCTCAATCAGCCCCAGCATTTT	CASSFGLNQPQHF
many	TRBJ1-1	TRBV20-1	NA	TGCAGTGCAAAAACTGGGGGAGAAGCTTTCTTT	CSAKTGGEAFF
NA	TRBJ2-7	TRBV28	NA	TGTGCCAGCAGTTTCCTCACATCCTCCTACGAGCAGTACTTC	CASSFLTSSYEQYF
few	TRBJ2-1	TRBV2	NA	TGTGCCAGCAGGGCCCTGGGGGGCATGGAAAATGAGCAGTTCTTC	CASRALGGMENEQFF